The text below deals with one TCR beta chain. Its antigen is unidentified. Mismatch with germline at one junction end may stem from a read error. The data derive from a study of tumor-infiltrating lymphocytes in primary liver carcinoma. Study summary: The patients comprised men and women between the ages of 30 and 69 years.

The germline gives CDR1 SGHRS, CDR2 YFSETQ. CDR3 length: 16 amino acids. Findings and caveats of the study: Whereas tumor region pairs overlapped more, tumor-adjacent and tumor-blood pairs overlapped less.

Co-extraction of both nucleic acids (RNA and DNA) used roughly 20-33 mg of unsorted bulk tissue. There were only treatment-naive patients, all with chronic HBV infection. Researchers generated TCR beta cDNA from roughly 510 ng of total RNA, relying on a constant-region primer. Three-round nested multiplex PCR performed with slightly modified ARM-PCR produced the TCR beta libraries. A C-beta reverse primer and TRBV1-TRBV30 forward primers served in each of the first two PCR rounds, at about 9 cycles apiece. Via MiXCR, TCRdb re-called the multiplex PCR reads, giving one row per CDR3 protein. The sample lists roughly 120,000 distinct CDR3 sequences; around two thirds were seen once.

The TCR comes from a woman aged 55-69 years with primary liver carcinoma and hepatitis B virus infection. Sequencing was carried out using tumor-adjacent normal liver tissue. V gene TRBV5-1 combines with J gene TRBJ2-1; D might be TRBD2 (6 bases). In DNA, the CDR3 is TGCGCCAGCAGCTTGCTAGGCGGGAACTCCTACAATGAGCACTTCTTC. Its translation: CASSLLGGNSYNEHFF.